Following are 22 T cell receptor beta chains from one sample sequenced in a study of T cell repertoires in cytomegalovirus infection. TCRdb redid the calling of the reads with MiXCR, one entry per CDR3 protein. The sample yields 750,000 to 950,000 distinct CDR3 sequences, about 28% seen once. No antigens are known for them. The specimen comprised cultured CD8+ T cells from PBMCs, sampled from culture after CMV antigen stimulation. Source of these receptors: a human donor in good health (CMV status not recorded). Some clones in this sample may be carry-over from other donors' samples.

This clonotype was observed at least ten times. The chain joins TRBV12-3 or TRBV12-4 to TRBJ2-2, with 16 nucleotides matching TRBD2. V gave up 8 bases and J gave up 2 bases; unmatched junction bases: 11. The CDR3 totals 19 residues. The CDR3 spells CASGPGLAGGKGNTGELFF. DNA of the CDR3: TGTGCCAGCGGCCCGGGACTAGCGGGGGGGAAAGGAAACACCGGGGAGCTGTTTTTT.

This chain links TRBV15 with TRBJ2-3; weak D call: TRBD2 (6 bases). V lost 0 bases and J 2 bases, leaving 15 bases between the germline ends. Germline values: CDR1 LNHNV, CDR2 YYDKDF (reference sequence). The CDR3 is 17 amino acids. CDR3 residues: CATSRDRGSGPTDTQYF. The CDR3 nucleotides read TGTGCCACCAGCAGAGATAGGGGTAGCGGCCCCACAGATACGCAGTATTTT.

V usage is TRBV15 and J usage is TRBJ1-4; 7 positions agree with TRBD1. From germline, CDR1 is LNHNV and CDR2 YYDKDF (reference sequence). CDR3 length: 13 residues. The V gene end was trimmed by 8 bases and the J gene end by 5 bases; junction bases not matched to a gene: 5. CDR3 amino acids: CATLDRKNEKLFF. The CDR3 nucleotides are TGTGCCACCCTGGACAGGAAGAATGAAAAACTGTTTTTT.

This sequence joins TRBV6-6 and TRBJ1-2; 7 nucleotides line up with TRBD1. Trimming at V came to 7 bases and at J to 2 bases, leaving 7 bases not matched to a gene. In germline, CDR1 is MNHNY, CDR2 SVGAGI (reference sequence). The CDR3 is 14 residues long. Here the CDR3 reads CASTPKGQNYGYTF. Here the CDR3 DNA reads TGTGCCAGCACCCCAAAGGGACAGAACTATGGCTACACCTTC.

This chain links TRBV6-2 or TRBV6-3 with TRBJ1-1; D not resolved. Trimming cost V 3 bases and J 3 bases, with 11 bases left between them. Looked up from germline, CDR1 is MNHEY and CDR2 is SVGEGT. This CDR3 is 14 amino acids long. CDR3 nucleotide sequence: TGTGCCAGCAGTTATGGGATAGCGGACACTGAAGCTTTCTTT. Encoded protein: CASSYGIADTEAFF.

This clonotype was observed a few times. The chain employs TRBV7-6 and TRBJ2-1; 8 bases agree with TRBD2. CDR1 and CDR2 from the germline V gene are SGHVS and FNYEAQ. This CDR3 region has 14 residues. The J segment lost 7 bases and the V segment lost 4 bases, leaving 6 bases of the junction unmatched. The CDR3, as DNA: TGTGCCAGCAGCTCGACGGGGGGGGGGAATGAGCAGTTCTTC. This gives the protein CASSSTGGGNEQFF.

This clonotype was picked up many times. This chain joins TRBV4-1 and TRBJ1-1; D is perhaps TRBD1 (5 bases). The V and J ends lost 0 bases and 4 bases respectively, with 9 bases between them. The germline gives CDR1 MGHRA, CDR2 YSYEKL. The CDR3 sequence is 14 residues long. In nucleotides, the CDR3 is TGCGCCAGCAGCCAAGAACGGGGGGGCACTGAAGCTTTCTTT. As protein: CASSQERGGTEAFF.

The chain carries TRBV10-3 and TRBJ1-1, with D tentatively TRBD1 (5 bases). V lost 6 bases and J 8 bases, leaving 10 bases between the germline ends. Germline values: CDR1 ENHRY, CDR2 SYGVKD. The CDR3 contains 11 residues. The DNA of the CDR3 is TGTGCCATCAGCCAGGGAGGGGAAGCTTTCTTT. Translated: CAISQGGEAFF.

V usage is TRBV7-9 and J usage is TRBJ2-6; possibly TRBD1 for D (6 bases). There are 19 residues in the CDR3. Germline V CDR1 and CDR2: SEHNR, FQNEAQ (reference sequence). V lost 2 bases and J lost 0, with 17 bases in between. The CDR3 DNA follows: TGTGCCAGCAGCTTAACCATTGGGGACACCAACTCTGGGGCCAACGTCCTGACTTTC. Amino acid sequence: CASSLTIGDTNSGANVLTF. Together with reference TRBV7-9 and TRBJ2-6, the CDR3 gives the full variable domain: DTGVSQNPRHKITKRGQNVTFRCDPISEHNRLYWYRQTLGQGPEFLTYFQNEAQLEKSRLLSDRFSAERPKGSFSTLEIQRTEQGDSAMYLCASSLTIGDTNSGANVLTFGAGSRLTVL.

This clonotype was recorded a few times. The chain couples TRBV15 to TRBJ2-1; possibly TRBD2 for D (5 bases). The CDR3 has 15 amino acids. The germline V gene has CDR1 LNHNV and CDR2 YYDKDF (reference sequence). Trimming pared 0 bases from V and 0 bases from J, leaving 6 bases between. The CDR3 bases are TGTGCCACCAGCAGAGAGGGGAGCTCCTACAATGAGCAGTTCTTC. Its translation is CATSREGSSYNEQFF. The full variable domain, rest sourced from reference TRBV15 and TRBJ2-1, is DAMVIQNPRYQVTQFGKPVTLSCSQTLNHNVMYWYQQKSSQAPKLLFHYYDKDFNNEADTPDNFQSRRPNTSFCFLDIRSPGLGDTAMYLCATSREGSSYNEQFFGPGTRLTVL.

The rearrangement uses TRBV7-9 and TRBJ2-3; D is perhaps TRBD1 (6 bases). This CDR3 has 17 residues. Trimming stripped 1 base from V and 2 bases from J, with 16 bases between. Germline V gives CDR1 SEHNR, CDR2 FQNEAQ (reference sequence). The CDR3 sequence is CASSLGWQGSFTDTQYF. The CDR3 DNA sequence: TGTGCCAGCAGCTTAGGATGGCAGGGGTCGTTCACAGATACGCAGTATTTT.

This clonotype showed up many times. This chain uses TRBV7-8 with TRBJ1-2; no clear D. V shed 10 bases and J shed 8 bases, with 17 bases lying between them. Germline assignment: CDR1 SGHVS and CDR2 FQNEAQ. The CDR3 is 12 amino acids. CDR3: CAIPDVGFGYTF. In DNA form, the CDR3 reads TGTGCCATCCCGGATGTGGGGTTCGGCTACACCTTC.

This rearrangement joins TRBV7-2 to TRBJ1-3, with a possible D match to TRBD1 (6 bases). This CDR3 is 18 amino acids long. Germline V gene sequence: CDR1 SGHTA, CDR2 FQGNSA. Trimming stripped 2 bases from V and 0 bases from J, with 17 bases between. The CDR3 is CASSLWPGAGDSGNTIYF. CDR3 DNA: TGTGCCAGCAGCTTATGGCCGGGGGCGGGGGACTCTGGAAACACCATATATTTT.

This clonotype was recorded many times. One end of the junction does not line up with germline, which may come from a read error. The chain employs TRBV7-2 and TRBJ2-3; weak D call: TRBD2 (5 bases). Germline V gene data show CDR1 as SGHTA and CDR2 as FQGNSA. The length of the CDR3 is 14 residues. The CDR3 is CASSLATNTDTQYF. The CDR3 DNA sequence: TGTGCCAGCAGCCTAGCCACGAACACAGATACGCAGTATTTT.

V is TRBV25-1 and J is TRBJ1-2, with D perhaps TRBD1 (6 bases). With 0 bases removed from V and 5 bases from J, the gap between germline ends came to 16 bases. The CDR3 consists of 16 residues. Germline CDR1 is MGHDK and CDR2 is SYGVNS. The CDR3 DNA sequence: TGTGCCAGCAGTGAATATCCGATCACAGGGAGTTATGGCTACACCTTC. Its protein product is CASSEYPITGSYGYTF.

The CDR3 coding sequence is TGTGCCAGCAGCTTAGGAACAGACCACTACGAGCAGTACTTC. Protein: CASSLGTDHYEQYF. This chain connects TRBV7-9 to TRBJ2-7; unclear D gene. Trimming pared 1 base from V and 3 bases from J, leaving 10 bases between. Germline V gives CDR1 SEHNR, CDR2 FQNEAQ (reference sequence). The CDR3 covers 14 residues.

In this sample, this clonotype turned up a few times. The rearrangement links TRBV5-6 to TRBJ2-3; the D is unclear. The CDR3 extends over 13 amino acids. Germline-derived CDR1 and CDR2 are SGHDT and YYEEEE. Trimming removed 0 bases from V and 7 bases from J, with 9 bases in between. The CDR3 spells CASSLADWNTQYF. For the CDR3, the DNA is TGTGCCAGCAGCTTGGCCGACTGGAATACGCAGTATTTT.

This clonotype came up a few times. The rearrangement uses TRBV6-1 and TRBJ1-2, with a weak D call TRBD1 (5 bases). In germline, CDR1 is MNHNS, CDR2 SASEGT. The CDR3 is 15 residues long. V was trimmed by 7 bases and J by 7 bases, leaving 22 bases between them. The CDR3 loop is CASTSGGVLDGGYTF. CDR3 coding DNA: TGTGCCAGCACCTCAGGAGGGGTCCTGGACGGTGGCTACACCTTC.

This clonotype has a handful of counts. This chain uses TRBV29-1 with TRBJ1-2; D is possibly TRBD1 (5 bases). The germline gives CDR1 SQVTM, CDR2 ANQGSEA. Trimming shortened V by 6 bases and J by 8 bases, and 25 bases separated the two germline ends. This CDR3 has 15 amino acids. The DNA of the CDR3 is TGCAGCGTCCTCCTTCAGACAGCGACTTCTGTGGGCTACACCTTC. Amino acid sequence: CSVLLQTATSVGYTF.

The CDR3 reads CASSWLAGGPVTQYF. CDR3 DNA: TGTGCCAGCAGCTGGCTAGCGGGGGGGCCAGTTACGCAGTATTTT. The chain combines TRBV13 with TRBJ2-3; 12 nucleotides match TRBD2. This CDR3 is 15 amino acids long. The junction had 7 bases not matched to a gene; V was cut back by 4 bases and J by 8 bases. Germline values: CDR1 PRHDT, CDR2 FYEKMQ (reference sequence).

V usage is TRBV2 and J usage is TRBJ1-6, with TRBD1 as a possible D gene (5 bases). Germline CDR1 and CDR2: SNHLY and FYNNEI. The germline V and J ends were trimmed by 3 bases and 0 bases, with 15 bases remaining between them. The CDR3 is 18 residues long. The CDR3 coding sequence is TGTGCCAGCAGTGATGGCCGGGACTCAAGCTCCTATAATTCACCCCTCCACTTT. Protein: CASSDGRDSSSYNSPLHF.

The CDR3 reads CAISWEGDEQYF. The CDR3, as DNA: TGTGCCATCTCATGGGAGGGTGACGAGCAGTACTTC. This chain uses TRBV12-3 or TRBV12-4 with TRBJ2-7, with TRBD2 identical over 7 bases. The CDR3 sequence is 12 residues long. Trimming took 10 bases from V and 5 from J; bases not matched to a gene: 8.